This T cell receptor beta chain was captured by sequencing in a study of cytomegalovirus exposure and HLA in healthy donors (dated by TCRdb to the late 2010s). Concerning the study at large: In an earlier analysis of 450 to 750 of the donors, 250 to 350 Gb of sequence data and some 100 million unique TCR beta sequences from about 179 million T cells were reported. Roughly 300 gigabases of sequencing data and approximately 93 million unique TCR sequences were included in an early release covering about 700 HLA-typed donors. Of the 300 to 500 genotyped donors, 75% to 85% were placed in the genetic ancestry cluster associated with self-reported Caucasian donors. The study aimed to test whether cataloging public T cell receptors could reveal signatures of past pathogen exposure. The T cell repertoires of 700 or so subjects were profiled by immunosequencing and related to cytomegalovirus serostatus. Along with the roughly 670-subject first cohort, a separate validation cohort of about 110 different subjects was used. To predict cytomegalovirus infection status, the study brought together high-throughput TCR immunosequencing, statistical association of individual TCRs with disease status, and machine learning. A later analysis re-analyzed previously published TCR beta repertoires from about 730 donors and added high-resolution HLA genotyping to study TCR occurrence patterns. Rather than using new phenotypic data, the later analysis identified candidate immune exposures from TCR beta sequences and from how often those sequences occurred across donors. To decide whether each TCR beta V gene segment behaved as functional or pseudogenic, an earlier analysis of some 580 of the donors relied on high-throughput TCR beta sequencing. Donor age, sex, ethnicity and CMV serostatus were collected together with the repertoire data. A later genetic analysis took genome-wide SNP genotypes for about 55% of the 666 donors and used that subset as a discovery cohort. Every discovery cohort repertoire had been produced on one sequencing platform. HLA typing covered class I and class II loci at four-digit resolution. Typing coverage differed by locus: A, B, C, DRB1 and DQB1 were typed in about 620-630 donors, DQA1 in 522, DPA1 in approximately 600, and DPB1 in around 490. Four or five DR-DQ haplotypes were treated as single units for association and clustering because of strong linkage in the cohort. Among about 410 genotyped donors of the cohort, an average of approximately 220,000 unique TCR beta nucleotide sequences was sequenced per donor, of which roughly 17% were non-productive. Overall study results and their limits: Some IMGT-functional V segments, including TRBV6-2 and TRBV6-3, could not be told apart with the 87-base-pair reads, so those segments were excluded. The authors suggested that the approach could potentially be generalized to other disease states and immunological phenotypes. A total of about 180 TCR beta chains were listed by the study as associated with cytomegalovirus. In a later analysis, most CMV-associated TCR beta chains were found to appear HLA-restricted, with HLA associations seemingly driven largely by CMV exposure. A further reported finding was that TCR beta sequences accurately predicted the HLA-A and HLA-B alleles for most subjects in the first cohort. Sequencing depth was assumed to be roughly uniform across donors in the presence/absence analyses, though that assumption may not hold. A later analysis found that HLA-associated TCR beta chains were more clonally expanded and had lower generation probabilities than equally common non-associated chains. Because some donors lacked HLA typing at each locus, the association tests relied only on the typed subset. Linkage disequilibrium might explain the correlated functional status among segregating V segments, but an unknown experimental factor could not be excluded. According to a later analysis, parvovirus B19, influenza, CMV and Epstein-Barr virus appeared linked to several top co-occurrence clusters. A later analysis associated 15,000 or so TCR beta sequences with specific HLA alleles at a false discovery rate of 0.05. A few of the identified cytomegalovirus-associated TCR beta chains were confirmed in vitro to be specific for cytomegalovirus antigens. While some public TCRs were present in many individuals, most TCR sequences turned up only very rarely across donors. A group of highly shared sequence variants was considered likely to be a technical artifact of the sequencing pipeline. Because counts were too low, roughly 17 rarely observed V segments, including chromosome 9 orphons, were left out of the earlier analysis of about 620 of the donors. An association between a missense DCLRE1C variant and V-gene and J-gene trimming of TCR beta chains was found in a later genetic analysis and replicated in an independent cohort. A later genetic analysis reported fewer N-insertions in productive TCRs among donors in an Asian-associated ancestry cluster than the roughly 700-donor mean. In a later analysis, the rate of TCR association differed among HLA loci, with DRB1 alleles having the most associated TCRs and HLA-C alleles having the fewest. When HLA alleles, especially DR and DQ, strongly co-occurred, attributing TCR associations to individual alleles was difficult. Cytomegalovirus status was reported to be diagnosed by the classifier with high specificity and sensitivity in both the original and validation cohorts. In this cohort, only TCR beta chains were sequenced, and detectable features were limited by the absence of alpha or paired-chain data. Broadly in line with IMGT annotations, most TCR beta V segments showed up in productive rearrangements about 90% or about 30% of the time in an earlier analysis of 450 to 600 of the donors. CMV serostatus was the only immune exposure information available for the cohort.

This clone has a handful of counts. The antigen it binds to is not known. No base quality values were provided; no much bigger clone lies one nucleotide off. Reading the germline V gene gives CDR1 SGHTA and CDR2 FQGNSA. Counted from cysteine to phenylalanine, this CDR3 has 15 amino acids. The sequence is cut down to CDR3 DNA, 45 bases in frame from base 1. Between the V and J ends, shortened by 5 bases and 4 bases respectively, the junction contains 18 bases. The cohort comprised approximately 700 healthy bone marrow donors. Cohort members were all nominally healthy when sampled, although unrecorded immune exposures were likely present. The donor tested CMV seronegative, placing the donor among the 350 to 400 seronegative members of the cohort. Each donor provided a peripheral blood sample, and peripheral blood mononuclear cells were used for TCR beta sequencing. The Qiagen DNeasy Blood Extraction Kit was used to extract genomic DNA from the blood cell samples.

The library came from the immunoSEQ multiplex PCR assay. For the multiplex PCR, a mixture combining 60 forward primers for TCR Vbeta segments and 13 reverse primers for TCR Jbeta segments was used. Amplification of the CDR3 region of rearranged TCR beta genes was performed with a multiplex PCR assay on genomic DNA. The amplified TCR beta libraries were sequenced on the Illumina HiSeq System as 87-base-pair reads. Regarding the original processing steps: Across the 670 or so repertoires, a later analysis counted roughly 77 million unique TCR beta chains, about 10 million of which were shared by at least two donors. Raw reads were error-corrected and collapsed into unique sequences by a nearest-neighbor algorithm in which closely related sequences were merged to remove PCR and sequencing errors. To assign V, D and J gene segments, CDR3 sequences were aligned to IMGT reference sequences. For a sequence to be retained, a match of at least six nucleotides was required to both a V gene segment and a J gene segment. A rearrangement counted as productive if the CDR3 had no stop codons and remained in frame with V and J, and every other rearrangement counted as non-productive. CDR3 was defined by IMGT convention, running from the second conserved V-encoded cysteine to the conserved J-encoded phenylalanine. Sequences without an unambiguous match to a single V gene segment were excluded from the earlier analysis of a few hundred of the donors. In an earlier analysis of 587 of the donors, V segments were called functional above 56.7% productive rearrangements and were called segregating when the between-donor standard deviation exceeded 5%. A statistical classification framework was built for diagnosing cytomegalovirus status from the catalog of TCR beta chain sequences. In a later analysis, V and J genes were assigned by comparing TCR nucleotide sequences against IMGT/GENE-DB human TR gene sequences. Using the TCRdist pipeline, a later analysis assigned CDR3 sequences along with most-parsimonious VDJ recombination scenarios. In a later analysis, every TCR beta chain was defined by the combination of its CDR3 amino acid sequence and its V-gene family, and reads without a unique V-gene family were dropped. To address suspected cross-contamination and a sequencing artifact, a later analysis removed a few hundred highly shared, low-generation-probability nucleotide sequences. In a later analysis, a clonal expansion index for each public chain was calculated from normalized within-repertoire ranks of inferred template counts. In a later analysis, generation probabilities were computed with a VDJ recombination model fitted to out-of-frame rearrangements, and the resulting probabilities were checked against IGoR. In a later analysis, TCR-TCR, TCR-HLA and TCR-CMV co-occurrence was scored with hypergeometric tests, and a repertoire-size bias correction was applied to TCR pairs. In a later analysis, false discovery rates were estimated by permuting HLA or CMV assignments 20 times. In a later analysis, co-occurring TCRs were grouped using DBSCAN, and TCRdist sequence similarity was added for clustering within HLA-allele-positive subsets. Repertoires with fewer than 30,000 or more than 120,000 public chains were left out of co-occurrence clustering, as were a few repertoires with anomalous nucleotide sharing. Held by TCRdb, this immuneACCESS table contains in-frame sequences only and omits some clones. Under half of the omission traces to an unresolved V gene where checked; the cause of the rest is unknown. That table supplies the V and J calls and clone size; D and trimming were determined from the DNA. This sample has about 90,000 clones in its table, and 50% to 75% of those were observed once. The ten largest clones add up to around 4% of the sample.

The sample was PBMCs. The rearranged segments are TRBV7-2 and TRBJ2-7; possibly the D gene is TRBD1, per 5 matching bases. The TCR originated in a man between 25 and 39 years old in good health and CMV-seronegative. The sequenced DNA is TGTGCCAGCAGCCTCTGGACATCCAGGTCATACGAGCAGTACTTC. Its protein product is CASSLWTSRSYEQYF.